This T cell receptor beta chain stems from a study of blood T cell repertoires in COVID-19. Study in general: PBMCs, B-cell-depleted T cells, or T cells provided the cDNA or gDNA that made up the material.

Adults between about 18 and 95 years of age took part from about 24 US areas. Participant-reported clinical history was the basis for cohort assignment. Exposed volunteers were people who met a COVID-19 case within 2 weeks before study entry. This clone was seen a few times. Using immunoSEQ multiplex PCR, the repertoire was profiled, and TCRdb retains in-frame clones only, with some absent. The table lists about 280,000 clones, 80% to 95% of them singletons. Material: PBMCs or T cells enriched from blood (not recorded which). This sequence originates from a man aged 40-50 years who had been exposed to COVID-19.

The chain's CDR3 is CASSLGTGLLEQYF. The CDR3 DNA reads TGTGCCAGCAGCTTGGGGACAGGGTTATTGGAGCAGTACTTC. The chain couples TRBV7-2 to TRBJ2-7; 9 bases fit TRBD1. The V segment lost 3 bases and the J segment 7 bases; nucleotides outside the gene matches: 7. The germline gives CDR1 SGHTA, CDR2 FQGNSA. The CDR3 is 14 residues long.